This TCR beta chain was sequenced for a study of cytomegalovirus exposure and HLA in healthy donors. This clone has more than one count but fewer than ten. PCR was performed using 60 Vbeta and 13 Jbeta primers. Sequenced by immunoSEQ multiplex PCR; TCRdb stores in-frame clones only, minus some. In the table there are roughly 110,000 clones, under 85% of which are singletons. The source of this sequence is a man between 40 and 49 years old in good health and CMV-seropositive. Material for sequencing was PBMCs.

CDR3 sequence (DNA): TGTGCCAGCAGTGACAGAGCGGGGGCTTCCAATGAGCAGTTCTTC. Its translation is CASSDRAGASNEQFF. The J gene is TRBJ2-1, the V gene TRBV6-4; TRBD2 agrees at 8 bases. This CDR3 is 15 amino acids long. Trimming cost V 2 bases and J 6 bases; bases outside gene matches: 6. Germline V gene sequence: CDR1 MRHNA, CDR2 SNTAGT.